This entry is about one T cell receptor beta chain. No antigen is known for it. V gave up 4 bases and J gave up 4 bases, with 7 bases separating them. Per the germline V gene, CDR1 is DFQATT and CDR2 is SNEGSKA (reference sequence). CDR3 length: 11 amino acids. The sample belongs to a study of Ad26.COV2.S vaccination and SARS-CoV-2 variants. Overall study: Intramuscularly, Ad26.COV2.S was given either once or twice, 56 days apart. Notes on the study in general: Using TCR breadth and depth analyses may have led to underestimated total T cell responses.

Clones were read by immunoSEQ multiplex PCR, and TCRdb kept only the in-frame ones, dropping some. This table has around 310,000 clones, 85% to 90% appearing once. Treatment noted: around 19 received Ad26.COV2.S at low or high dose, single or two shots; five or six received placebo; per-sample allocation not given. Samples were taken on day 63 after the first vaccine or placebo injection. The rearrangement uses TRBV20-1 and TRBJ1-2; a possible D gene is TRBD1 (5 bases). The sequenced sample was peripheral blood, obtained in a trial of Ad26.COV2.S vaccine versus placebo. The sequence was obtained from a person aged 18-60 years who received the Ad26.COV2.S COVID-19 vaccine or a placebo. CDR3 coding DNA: TGCAGTGCTACAGGGTCCTATGGCTACACCTTC. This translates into CSATGSYGYTF.